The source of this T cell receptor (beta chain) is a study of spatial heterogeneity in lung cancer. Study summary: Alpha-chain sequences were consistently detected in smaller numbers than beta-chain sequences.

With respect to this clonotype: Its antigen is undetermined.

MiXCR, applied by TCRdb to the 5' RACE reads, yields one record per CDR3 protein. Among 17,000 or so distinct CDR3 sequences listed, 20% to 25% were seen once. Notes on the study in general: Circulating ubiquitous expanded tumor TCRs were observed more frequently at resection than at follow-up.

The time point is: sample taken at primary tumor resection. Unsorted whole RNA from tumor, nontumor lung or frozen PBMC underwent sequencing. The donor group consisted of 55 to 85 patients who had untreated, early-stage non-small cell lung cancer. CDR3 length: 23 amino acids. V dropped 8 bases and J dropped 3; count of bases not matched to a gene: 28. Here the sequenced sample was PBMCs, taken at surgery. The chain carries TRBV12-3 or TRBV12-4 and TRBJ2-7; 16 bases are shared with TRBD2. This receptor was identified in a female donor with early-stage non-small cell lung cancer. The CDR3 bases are TGTGCCAGCCTAAGAAGTCCCGGAGGGACTAGCGGGAGGGCCGGCCCCGACAACTACGAGCAGTACTTC. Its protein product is CASLRSPGGTSGRAGPDNYEQYF.